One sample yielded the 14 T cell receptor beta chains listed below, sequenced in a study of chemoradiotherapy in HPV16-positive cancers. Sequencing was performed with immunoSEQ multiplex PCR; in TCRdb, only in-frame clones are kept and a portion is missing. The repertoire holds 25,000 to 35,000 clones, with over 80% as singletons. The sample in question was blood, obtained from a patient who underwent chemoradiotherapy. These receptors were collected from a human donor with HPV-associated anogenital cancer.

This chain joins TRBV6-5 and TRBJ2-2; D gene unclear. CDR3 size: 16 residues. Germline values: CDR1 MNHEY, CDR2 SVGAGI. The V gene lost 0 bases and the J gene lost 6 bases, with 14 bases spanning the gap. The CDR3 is CASSYSSRFGAGELFF. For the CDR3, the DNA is TGTGCCAGCAGTTACTCGAGTCGTTTCGGTGCCGGGGAGCTGTTTTTT.

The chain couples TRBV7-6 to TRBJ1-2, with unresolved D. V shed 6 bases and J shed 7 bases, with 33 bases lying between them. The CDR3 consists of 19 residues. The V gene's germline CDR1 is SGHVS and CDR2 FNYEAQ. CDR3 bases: TGTGCCAGCAGTCCACAAATCCCCGGCGTCCTCACGGTGACTGGTGGCTACACCTTC. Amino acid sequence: CASSPQIPGVLTVTGGYTF.

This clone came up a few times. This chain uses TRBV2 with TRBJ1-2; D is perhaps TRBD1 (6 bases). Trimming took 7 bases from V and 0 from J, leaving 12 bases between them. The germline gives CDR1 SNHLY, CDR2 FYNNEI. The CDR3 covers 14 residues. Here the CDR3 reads CASIRQVTNYGYTF. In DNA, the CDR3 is TGTGCCAGCATCCGACAGGTGACTAACTATGGCTACACCTTC.

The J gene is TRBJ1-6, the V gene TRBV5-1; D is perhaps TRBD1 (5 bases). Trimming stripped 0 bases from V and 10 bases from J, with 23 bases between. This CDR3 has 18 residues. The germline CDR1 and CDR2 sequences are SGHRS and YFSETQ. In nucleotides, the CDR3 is TGCGCCAGCAGCTTGGGTGCTGCGGGGACTGGGGGAATCTCACCCCTCCACTTT. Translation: CASSLGAAGTGGISPLHF.

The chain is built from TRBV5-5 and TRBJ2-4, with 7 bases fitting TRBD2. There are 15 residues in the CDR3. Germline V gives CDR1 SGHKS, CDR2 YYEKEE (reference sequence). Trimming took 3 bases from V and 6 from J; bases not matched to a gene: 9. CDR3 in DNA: TGTGCCAGCAGCTGGGGGGGGGATCGAAGAAACATTCAGTACTTC. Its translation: CASSWGGDRRNIQYF.

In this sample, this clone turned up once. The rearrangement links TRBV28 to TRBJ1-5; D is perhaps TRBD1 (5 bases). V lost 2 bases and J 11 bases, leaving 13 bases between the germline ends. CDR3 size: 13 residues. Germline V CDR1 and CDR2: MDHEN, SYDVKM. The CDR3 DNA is TGTGCCAGCAGTTTAGGGGGGATTCCAGCCCAGCATTTT. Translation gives CASSLGGIPAQHF.

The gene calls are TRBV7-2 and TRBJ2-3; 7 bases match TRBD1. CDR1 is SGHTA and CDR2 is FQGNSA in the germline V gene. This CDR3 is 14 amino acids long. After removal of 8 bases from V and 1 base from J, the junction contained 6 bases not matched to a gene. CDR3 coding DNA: TGTGCCAGCGAAAAGGGGGCTCGCACAGATACGCAGTATTTT. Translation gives CASEKGARTDTQYF.

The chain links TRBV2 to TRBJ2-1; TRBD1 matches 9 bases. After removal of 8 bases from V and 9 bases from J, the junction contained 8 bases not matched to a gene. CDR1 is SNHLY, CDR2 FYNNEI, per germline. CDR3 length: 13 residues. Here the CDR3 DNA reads TGTGCCAGCGGTTACAGGGGGCGGGGTGAGCAGTTCTTC. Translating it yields CASGYRGRGEQFF.

The CDR3: CASSPITGLTEKLFF. CDR3 coding DNA: TGCGCCAGCAGCCCTATAACAGGGCTTACTGAAAAACTGTTTTTT. This chain connects TRBV5-1 to TRBJ1-4; possibly TRBD1 for D (6 bases). This CDR3 has 15 residues. Germline V lookup: CDR1 SGHRS, CDR2 YFSETQ. Between the trimmed V and J ends, which lost 4 bases and 7 bases, there was a span of 17 bases.

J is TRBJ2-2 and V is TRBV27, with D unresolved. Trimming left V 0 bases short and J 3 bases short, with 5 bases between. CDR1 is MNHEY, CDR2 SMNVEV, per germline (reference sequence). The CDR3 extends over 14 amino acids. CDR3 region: CASSLSRHTGELFF. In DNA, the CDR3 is TGTGCCAGCAGTTTATCTCGGCACACCGGGGAGCTGTTTTTT.

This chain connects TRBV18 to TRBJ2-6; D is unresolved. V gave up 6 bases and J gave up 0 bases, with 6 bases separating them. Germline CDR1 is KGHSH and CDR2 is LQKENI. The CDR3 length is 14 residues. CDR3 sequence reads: CASSSDSGANVLTF. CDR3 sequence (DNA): TGTGCCAGCTCGTCGGACTCTGGGGCCAACGTCCTGACTTTC.

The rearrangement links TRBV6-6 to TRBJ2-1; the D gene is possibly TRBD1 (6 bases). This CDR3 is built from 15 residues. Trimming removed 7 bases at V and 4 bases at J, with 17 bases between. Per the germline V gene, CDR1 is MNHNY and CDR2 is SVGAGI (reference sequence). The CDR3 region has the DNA TGTGCCAGCACCTTCCGGGACACAACATACAATGAGCAGTTCTTC. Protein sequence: CASTFRDTTYNEQFF.

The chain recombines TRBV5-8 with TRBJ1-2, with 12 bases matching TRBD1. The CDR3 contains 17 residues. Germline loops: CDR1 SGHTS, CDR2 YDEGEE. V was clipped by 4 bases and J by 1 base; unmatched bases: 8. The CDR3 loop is CASSPFGTGGYNYGYTF. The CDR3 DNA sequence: TGTGCCAGCAGCCCCTTCGGGACAGGGGGCTATAACTATGGCTACACCTTC. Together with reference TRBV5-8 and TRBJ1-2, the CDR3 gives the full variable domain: EAGVTQSPTHLIKTRGQQATLRCSPISGHTSVYWYQQALGLGLQFLLWYDEGEERNRGNFPPRFSGRQFPNYSSELNVNALELEDSALYLCASSPFGTGGYNYGYTFGSGTRLTVV.

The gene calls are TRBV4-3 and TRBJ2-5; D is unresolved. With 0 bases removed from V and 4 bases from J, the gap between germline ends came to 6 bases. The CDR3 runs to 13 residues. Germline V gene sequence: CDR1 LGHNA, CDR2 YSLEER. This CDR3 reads CASSQDSGETQYF. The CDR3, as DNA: TGCGCCAGCAGCCAAGATAGTGGAGAGACCCAGTACTTC.